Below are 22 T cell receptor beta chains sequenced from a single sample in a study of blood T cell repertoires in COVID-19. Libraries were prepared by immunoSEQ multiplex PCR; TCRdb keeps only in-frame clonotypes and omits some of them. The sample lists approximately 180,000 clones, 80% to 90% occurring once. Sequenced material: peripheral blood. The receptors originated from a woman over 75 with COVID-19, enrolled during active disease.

CDR3 nucleotide sequence: TGTGCCAGCAGCTTACCAGGGGGAGTCGGCTACACCTTC. Protein product: CASSLPGGVGYTF. V usage is TRBV11-3 and J usage is TRBJ1-2; 7 bases match TRBD1. Trimming removed 2 bases from V and 8 bases from J; junction bases left unmatched: 5. Looked up from germline, CDR1 is SGHNT and CDR2 is YENEEA. The CDR3 consists of 13 residues.

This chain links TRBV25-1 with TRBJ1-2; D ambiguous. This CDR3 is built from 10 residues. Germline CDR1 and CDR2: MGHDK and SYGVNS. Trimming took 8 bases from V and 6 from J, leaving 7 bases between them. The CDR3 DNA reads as TGTGCCAGCTTAGGAGATGGCTACACCTTC. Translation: CASLGDGYTF.

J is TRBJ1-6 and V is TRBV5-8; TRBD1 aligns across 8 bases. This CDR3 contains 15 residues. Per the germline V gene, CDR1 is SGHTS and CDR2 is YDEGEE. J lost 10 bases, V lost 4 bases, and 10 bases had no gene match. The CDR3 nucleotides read TGTGCCAGCAGCCCGACGAGGACAGGGAGCTCACCCCTCCACTTT. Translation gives CASSPTRTGSSPLHF.

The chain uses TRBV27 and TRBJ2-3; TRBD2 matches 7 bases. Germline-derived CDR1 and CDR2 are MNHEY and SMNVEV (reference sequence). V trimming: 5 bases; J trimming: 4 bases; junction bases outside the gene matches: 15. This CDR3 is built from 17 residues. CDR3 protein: CASSTSQGGHGPDTQYF. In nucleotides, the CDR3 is TGTGCCAGCAGTACCTCCCAGGGAGGGCACGGCCCAGATACGCAGTATTTT.

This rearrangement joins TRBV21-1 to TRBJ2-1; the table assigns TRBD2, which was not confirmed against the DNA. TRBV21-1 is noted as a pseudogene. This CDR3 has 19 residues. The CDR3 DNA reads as TGTGCCAGCAGCAAAGGAAAAGGGCCACTAGCGGCCTCCTACAATGAGCAGTTCTTC. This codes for CASSKGKGPLAASYNEQFF.

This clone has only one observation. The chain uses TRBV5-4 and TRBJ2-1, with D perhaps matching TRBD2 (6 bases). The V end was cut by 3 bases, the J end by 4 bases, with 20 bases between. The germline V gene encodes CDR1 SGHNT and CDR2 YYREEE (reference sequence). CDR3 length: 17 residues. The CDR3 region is CASSSLGAGLSYNEQFF. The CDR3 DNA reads TGTGCCAGCAGCTCCCTCGGGGCGGGACTGTCTTACAATGAGCAGTTCTTC.

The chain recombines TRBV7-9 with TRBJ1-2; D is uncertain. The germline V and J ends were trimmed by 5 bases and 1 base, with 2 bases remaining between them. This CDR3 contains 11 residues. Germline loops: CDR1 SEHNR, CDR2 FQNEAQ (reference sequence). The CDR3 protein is CASSLNYGYTF. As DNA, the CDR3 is TGTGCCAGCAGCCTTAACTATGGCTACACCTTC. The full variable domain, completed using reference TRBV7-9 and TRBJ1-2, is DTGVSQNPRHKITKRGQNVTFRCDPISEHNRLYWYRQTLGQGPEFLTYFQNEAQLEKSRLLSDRFSAERPKGSFSTLEIQRTEQGDSAMYLCASSLNYGYTFGSGTRLTVV.

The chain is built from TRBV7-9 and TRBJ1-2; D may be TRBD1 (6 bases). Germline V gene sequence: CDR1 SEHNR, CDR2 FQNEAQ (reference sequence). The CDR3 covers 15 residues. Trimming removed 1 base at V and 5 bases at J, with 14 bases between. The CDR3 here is CASSLEPSGVYGYTF. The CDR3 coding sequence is TGTGCCAGCAGCTTAGAACCCTCAGGGGTTTATGGCTACACCTTC.

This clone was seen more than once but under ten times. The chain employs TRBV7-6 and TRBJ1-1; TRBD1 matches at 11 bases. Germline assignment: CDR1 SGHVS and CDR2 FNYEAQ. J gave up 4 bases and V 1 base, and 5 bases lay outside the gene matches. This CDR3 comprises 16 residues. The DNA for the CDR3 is TGTGCCAGCAGCTTAGGGCCCGGGACAGGGGGCACTGAAGCTTTCTTT. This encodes CASSLGPGTGGTEAFF.

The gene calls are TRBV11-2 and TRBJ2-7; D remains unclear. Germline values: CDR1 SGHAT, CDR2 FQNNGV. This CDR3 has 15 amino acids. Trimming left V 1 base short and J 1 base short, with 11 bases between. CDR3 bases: TGTGCCAGCAGCTTAGGGTCAGGTTCTTCCTACGAGCAGTACTTC. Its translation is CASSLGSGSSYEQYF.

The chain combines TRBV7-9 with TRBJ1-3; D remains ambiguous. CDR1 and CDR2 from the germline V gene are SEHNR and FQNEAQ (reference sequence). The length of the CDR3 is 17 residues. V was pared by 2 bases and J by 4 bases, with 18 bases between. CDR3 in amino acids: CASSLNTGTVGGNTIYF. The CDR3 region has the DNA TGTGCCAGCAGCTTAAACACGGGAACTGTAGGAGGAAACACCATATATTTT.

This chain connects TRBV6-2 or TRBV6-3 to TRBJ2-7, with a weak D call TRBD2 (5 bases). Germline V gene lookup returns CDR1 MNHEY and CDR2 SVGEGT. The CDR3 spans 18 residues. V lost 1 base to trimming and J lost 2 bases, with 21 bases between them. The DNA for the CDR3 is TGTGCCAGCAGTTACTTGGACGACGGGGTGGATGGGACCTACGAGCAGTACTTC. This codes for CASSYLDDGVDGTYEQYF.

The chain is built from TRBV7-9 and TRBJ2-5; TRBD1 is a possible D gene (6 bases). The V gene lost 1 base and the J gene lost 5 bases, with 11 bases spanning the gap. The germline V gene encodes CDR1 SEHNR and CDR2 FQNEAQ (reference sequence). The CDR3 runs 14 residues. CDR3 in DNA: TGTGCCAGCAGCTTAGGTACAGGGTCCGAGACCCAGTACTTC. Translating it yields CASSLGTGSETQYF.

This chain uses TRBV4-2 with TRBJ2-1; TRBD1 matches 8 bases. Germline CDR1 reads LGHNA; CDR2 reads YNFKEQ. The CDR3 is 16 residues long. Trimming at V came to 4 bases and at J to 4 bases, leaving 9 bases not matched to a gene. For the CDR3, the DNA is TGTGCCAGCAGCCCCGTATCAGGGACAGGTTACAATGAGCAGTTCTTC. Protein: CASSPVSGTGYNEQFF.

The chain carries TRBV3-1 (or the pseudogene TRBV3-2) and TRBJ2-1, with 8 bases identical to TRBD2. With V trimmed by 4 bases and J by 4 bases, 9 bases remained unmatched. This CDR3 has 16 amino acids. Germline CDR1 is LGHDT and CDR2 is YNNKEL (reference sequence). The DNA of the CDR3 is TGTGCCAGCAGCCTTTCTCCGGGACTAGAATACAATGAGCAGTTCTTC. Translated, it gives CASSLSPGLEYNEQFF.

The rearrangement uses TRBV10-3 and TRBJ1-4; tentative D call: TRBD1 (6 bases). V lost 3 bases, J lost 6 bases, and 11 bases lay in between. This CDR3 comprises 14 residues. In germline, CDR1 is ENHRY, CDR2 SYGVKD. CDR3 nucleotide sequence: TGTGCCATCAGTGACGGGGGGCGGGATGAAAAACTGTTTTTT. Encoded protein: CAISDGGRDEKLFF.

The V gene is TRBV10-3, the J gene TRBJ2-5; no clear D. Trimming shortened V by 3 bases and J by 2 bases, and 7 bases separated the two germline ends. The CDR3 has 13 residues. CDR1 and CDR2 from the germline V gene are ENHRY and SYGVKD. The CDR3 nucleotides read TGTGCCATCAGTGACGGGTTTCAAGAGACCCAGTACTTC. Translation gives CAISDGFQETQYF.

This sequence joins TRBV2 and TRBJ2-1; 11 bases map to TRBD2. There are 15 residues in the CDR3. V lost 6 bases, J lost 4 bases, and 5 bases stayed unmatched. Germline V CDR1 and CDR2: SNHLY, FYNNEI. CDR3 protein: CASRTGTSGYNEQFF. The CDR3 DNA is TGTGCCAGCAGGACCGGGACTAGCGGTTACAATGAGCAGTTCTTC.

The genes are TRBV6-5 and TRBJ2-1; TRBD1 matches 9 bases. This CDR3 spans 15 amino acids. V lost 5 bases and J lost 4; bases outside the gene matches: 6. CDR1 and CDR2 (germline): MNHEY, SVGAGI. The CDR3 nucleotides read TGTGCCAGCAGTCACCGGGACAGGGAATACAATGAGCAGTTCTTC. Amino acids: CASSHRDREYNEQFF.

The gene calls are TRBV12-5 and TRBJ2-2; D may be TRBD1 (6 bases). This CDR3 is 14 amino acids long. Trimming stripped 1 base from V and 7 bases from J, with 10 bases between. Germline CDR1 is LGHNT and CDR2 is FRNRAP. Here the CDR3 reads CASGLGQVGGELFF. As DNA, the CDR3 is TGTGCTAGTGGTTTGGGACAGGTGGGCGGGGAGCTGTTTTTT.

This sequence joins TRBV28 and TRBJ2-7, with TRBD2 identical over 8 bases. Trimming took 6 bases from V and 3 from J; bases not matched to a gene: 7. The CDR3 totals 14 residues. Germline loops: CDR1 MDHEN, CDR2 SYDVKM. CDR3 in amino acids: CASRKLAGSYEQYF. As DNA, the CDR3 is TGTGCCAGCAGGAAGTTAGCGGGAAGCTACGAGCAGTACTTC.

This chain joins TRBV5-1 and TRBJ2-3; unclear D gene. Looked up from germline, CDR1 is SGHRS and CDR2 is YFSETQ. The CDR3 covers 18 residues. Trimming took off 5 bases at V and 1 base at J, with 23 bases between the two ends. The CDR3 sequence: CASSRNLSPRSGTDTQYF. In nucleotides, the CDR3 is TGCGCCAGCAGTAGGAATCTCTCCCCCAGGTCAGGCACAGATACGCAGTATTTT.